Below, one T cell receptor beta chain is given with its context. The sample originates from a study of blood T cell repertoires in COVID-19. Germline V gives CDR1 SGHVS, CDR2 FQNEAQ. The CDR3 extends over 13 amino acids. The junction had 5 bases not matched to a gene; V was cut back by 4 bases and J by 6 bases. Measured with immunoSEQ multiplex PCR; TCRdb has only the in-frame clones, and not every one. The sample yields 200,000 or so clones, more than 75% seen once. Sequencing was carried out using peripheral blood. J is TRBJ2-5 and V is TRBV7-8; the match to TRBD1 covers 7 bases. The TCR was taken from a man at least 80 years old with acute or convalescent COVID-19. CDR3 sequence (DNA): TGTGCCAGCAGCTCTAACAGGGGTCAGACCCAGTACTTC. This gives the protein CASSSNRGQTQYF.